Listed below are T cell receptor beta chains from one sample, sequenced in a study of radiotherapy plus CTLA-4 blockade in lung cancer. Libraries were prepared by immunoSEQ multiplex PCR; TCRdb keeps only in-frame clonotypes and omits some of them. Of around 45,000 clones listed, more than 70% are singletons. Sequencing used peripheral blood, obtained from a patient treated with radiotherapy plus ipilimumab. The receptor source for this set is a human donor with non-small cell lung cancer who had stable disease on radiotherapy plus ipilimumab. CDR3s include the opening cysteine and the closing phenylalanine or tryptophan. Each record gives: clone size, D gene, V gene, J gene, CDR3 protein, CDR3 DNA. A D gene is named only where the DNA matches it firmly. Not every row has a clone size; where given, it reads once, few, many or a size class.

size: .; D: .; V: TRBV18; J: TRBJ2-1; CDR3: CASSPRRGAGDEQFF; DNA: TGTGCCAGCTCCCCCCGAAGGGGGGCCGGAGATGAGCAGTTCTTC
size: .; D: .; V: TRBV5-4; J: TRBJ1-2; CDR3: CASSSRGGFNYGYTF; DNA: TGTGCCAGCAGCTCCCGTGGGGGGTTTAACTATGGCTACACCTTC
size: .; D: TRBD1; V: TRBV6-5; J: TRBJ1-2; CDR3: CASSRDSNYGYTF; DNA: TGTGCCAGCAGCCGGGACAGTAACTATGGCTACACCTTC
size: .; D: TRBD1; V: TRBV6-6; J: TRBJ1-5; CDR3: CASSYPSGGSQPQHF; DNA: TGTGCCAGCAGTTACCCCTCAGGGGGGAGTCAGCCCCAGCATTTT
size: .; D: .; V: TRBV7-9; J: TRBJ1-5; CDR3: CASSREIYQPQHF; DNA: TGTGCCAGCAGCCGAGAAATTTATCAGCCCCAGCATTTT
size: .; D: TRBD1; V: TRBV13; J: TRBJ1-2; CDR3: CASRSGQGGGYGYTF; DNA: TGTGCCAGCCGCTCGGGCCAGGGGGGGGGCTATGGCTACACCTTC
size: .; D: .; V: TRBV9; J: TRBJ1-5; CDR3: CANQRGQPQHF; DNA: TGTGCCAACCAGAGGGGTCAGCCCCAGCATTTT
size: few; D: .; V: TRBV18; J: TRBJ1-1; CDR3: CASSPPRGPNTEAFF; DNA: TGTGCCAGCTCACCACCCCGGGGCCCGAACACTGAAGCTTTCTTT
size: .; D: .; V: TRBV7-9; J: TRBJ1-1; CDR3: CASSPVALEAFF; DNA: TGTGCCAGCAGCCCGGTCGCCCTTGAAGCTTTCTTT
size: .; D: .; V: TRBV10-3; J: TRBJ2-1; CDR3: CAYRVYNEQFF; DNA: TGTGCCTACCGGGTCTACAATGAGCAGTTCTTC
size: .; D: .; V: TRBV6-5; J: TRBJ1-4; CDR3: CASSYIGGPTNEKLFF; DNA: TGTGCCAGCAGTTATATTGGGGGACCAACTAATGAAAAACTGTTTTTT
size: .; D: .; V: TRBV5-4; J: TRBJ2-7; CDR3: CASRSNRAGLEQYF; DNA: TGTGCCAGCAGGTCAAACAGGGCCGGTCTCGAGCAGTACTTC
size: .; D: .; V: TRBV9; J: TRBJ2-3; CDR3: CASSVLADTQYF; DNA: TGTGCCAGCAGCGTACTCGCCGATACGCAGTATTTT
size: once; D: .; V: TRBV2; J: TRBJ2-2; CDR3: CASKERVLNTGELFF; DNA: TGTGCCAGCAAGGAGAGGGTTTTGAACACCGGGGAGCTGTTTTTT
size: .; D: .; V: TRBV19; J: TRBJ1-5; CDR3: CASSIDRALRPQHF; DNA: TGTGCCAGTAGTATAGACAGAGCCCTCAGGCCCCAGCATTTT
size: .; D: .; V: TRBV20-1; J: TRBJ1-2; CDR3: CSADDGYTF; DNA: TGCAGTGCTGACGATGGCTACACCTTC
size: .; D: .; V: TRBV28; J: TRBJ2-2; CDR3: CASSLRQTYNTGELFF; DNA: TGTGCCAGCAGTTTACGGCAGACGTATAACACCGGGGAGCTGTTTTTT
size: .; D: .; V: TRBV9; J: TRBJ1-1; CDR3: CASSVAGRSGEAFF; DNA: TGTGCCAGCAGCGTAGCAGGGAGGAGCGGTGAAGCTTTCTTT
size: once; D: TRBD1; V: TRBV7-6; J: TRBJ1-1; CDR3: CASSLRLGQGVGTEAFF; DNA: TGTGCCAGCAGCTTAAGGCTCGGGCAGGGGGTCGGCACTGAAGCTTTCTTT
size: .; D: .; V: TRBV28; J: TRBJ2-7; CDR3: CASSSSSSYEQYF; DNA: TGTGCCAGCAGTTCCTCCTCCTCCTACGAGCAGTACTTC
size: few; D: .; V: TRBV29-1; J: TRBJ1-6; CDR3: CSAGDIDSPLHF; DNA: TGCAGCGCAGGGGACATAGATTCACCCCTCCACTTT
size: few; D: .; V: TRBV9; J: TRBJ1-6; CDR3: CASSVEGSNSPLHF; DNA: TGTGCCAGCAGCGTAGAGGGATCGAATTCACCCCTCCACTTT
size: few; D: .; V: TRBV7-2; J: TRBJ2-4; CDR3: CASSRPGGQNIQYF; DNA: TGTGCCAGCAGCCGACCTGGGGGGCAAAACATTCAGTACTTC
size: few; D: .; V: TRBV28; J: TRBJ2-3; CDR3: CASSPPQGPDTQYF; DNA: TGTGCCAGCAGTCCCCCCCAGGGGCCAGATACGCAGTATTTT
size: .; D: TRBD1; V: TRBV19; J: TRBJ1-6; CDR3: CASSRDRNSPLHF; DNA: TGTGCCAGTAGCAGGGACAGGAATTCACCCCTCCACTTT
size: .; D: TRBD1; V: TRBV20-1; J: TRBJ1-1; CDR3: CSAGQGTEAFF; DNA: TGCAGTGCTGGACAGGGGACTGAAGCTTTCTTT
size: .; D: TRBD1; V: TRBV5-4; J: TRBJ1-2; CDR3: CASSSITGTGVRGYTF; DNA: TGTGCCAGCAGCTCTATAACCGGGACAGGGGTCCGTGGCTACACCTTC
size: .; D: .; V: TRBV5-6; J: TRBJ1-1; CDR3: CASSWGLTGTEAFF; DNA: TGTGCCAGCAGCTGGGGACTGACAGGCACTGAAGCTTTCTTT
size: once; D: .; V: TRBV18; J: TRBJ1-1; CDR3: CASSPTRPLTEAFF; DNA: TGTGCCAGCTCCCCAACGCGGCCGCTGACTGAAGCTTTCTTT
size: many; D: TRBD2; V: TRBV7-8; J: TRBJ2-5; CDR3: CASSLTSRETQYF; DNA: TGTGCCAGCAGCTTGACTAGCCGAGAGACCCAGTACTTC
size: .; D: .; V: TRBV25-1; J: TRBJ2-2; CDR3: CASSPRQANTGELFF; DNA: TGTGCCAGCAGTCCCAGACAGGCCAACACCGGGGAGCTGTTTTTT
size: .; D: TRBD1; V: TRBV4-2; J: TRBJ1-4; CDR3: CASSQERGTGDEKLFF; DNA: TGTGCCAGCAGCCAAGAACGAGGGACAGGGGATGAAAAACTGTTTTTT
size: .; D: .; V: TRBV5-1; J: TRBJ1-4; CDR3: CASSSGRSSVEKLFF; DNA: TGCGCCAGCAGCTCTGGACGGAGCTCAGTAGAAAAACTGTTTTTT
size: .; D: TRBD1; V: TRBV19; J: TRBJ1-1; CDR3: CASSPGTGRAEAFF; DNA: TGTGCCAGTAGTCCCGGGACAGGGAGGGCTGAAGCTTTCTTT
size: .; D: .; V: TRBV19; J: TRBJ1-5; CDR3: CASSIQGPNQPQHF; DNA: TGTGCCAGTAGTATTCAGGGCCCAAATCAGCCCCAGCATTTT
size: .; D: .; V: TRBV30; J: TRBJ1-4; CDR3: CASIVGGEKLFF; DNA: TGTGCCTCGATAGTAGGAGGTGAAAAACTGTTTTTT
size: .; D: .; V: TRBV7-9; J: TRBJ1-2; CDR3: CASSLEFGELSGYTF; DNA: TGTGCCAGCAGCTTAGAGTTCGGGGAGTTAAGTGGCTACACCTTC
size: .; D: .; V: TRBV7-9; J: TRBJ1-2; CDR3: CASSLLFGYTF; DNA: TGTGCCAGCAGCTTACTGTTTGGCTACACCTTC
size: .; D: TRBD1; V: TRBV5-1; J: TRBJ2-7; CDR3: CASSPSSDRVHEQYF; DNA: TGCGCCAGCAGCCCTAGTTCCGACAGGGTCCACGAGCAGTACTTC
size: .; D: .; V: TRBV19; J: TRBJ1-3; CDR3: CASSIRVGGNTIYF; DNA: TGTGCCAGTAGTATAAGGGTTGGTGGAAACACCATATATTTT
size: .; D: .; V: TRBV6-5; J: TRBJ2-3; CDR3: CASRAGGSSTDTQYF; DNA: TGTGCCAGCAGAGCCGGCGGATCTAGCACAGATACGCAGTATTTT
size: .; D: TRBD2; V: TRBV2; J: TRBJ2-3; CDR3: CASSDLGLAGGLDTDTQYF; DNA: TGTGCCAGCAGTGACTTGGGACTAGCGGGGGGGCTTGACACAGATACGCAGTATTTT